The sequence of this TCR beta chain was determined in a study of shared clonotypes between healthy human individuals. Overall study context: Three CD4 naive, three CD4 memory, two CD8 naive and one CD8 memory plate were used per donor. General study results and limits: Non-shared clonotypes displayed generation probabilities falling below those of clonotypes present in all four donors.

The CDR3 length is 16 residues. V shed 0 bases and J 0 bases; nucleotides not matched to a gene: 3. Germline CDR1 SEHNR, CDR2 FQNEAQ (reference sequence). Each sorted subset replicate got 200 ng genomic DNA, roughly 30,000 genomes. The assay was immunoSEQ multiplex PCR, and TCRdb's table has in-frame clones only and misses some. Of over 2 million clones in the sample, 92% were seen once. Within Nashville, Tennessee resided all donors, each a Caucasian adult. Comment on this clone: Its matching antigen is unknown. Additional DNA sequences in this sample encode the identical CDR3.

The V gene is TRBV7-9, the J gene TRBJ2-3; 7 bases are a match to TRBD2. The sample comprised naive CD4+ T cells from PBMCs. Subset denoted: CD45RA+ positively selected. This TCR derives from a man aged 18 to 30 in good health. Some clones in this sample may be carry-over from other donors' samples. The CDR3 sequence: CASSLASGFSTDTQYF. Written as DNA, the CDR3 is TGTGCCAGCAGCTTAGCTAGCGGGTTTAGCACAGATACGCAGTATTTT.